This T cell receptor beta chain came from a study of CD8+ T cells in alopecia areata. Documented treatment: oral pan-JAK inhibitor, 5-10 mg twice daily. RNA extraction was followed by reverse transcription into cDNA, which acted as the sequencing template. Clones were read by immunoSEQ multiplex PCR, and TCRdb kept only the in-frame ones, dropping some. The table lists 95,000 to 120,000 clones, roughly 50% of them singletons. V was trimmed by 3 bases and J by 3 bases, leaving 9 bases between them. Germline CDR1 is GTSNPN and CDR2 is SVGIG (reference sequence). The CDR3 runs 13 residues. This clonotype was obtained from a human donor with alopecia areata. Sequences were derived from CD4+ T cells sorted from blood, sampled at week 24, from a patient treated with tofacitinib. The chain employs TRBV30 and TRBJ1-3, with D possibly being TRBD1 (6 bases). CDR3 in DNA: TGTGCCTGGAGAGGGACATATGGAAACACCATATATTTT. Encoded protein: CAWRGTYGNTIYF.